This entry is about one TCR beta chain. This entry belongs to a study of TIL therapy for anti-PD-1-resistant metastatic lung cancer. Germline values: CDR1 SGHVS, CDR2 FQNEAQ. V lost 6 bases to trimming and J lost 5 bases, with 7 bases between them. The CDR3 has 12 amino acids. Time point indicated: pre-treatment sample, taken before nivolumab and TIL therapy. Pleural nodules or supraclavicular lymph nodes made up most of the excised metastases sampled. The immunoSEQ assay was v3. The repertoire was sequenced with immunoSEQ multiplex PCR; TCRdb's copy has only in-frame clones and lacks some. In the table there are under 100,000 clones, about three fifths of which are singletons.

The chain carries TRBV7-8 and TRBJ2-2; D call uncertain. The starting material was tumor tissue, obtained at baseline. The sequence came from a person between 30 and 80 years old with non-small cell lung cancer. CDR3 region: CASRRVTGELFF. CDR3 DNA: TGTGCCAGCAGGCGAGTAACCGGGGAGCTGTTTTTT.